This T cell receptor beta chain was recorded in a study of T cell responses to AZD1222 COVID-19 vaccine. Sequencing used immunoSEQ multiplex PCR; TCRdb keeps in-frame clones, though not all of them. The sample holds 180,000 or so clones; 85% to 95% are singletons and the top ten take 0.64%. The CDR3 is 13 amino acids. Germline CDR1 reads MRHNA; CDR2 reads SNTAGT. Trimming removed 0 bases at V and 3 bases at J, with 2 bases between. Many counts were recorded for this clone. The sample contains more than one DNA sequence encoding this CDR3. The gene calls are TRBV6-4 and TRBJ2-2; D is uncertain. The sample was peripheral blood, taken on day 0 of AZD1222 vaccination. This receptor was obtained from an adult in good health. This CDR3 reads CASSDSDTGELFF. The CDR3 coding sequence is TGTGCCAGCAGTGACTCGGACACCGGGGAGCTGTTTTTT.